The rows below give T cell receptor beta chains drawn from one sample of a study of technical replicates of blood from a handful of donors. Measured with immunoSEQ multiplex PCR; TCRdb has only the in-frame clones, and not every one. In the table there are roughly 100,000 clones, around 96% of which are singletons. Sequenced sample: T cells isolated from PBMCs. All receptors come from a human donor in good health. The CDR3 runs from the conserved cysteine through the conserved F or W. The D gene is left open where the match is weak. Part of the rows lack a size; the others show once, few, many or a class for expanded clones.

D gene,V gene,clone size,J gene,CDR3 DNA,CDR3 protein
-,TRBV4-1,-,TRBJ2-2,TGCGCCAGCAGCCAAGCTCAGGGCCTGTGGGAGCTGTTTTTT,CASSQAQGLWELFF
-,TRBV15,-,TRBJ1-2,TGTGCCACCAGCAGAGACAGGGTCTCTAACTATGGCTACACCTTC,CATSRDRVSNYGYTF
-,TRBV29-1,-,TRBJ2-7,TGCAGCGTTGAAGAAGCCCGGGAGTCCTCCTACGAGCAGTACTTC,CSVEEARESSYEQYF
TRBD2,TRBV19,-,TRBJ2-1,TGTGCCAGTAGTTGGGGGACTAGCGGTTACAATGAGCAGTTCTTC,CASSWGTSGYNEQFF
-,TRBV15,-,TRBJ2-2,TGTGCCACCAGCAGAGGGACAGAAAACACCGGGGAGCTGTTTTTT,CATSRGTENTGELFF
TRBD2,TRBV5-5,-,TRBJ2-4,TGTGCCAGCAGCCAAGCCGGGACTAGCGGGACAAGGTACATTCAGTACTTC,CASSQAGTSGTRYIQYF
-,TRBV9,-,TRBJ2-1,TGTGCCAGCAGCGCCAGGGGCAATGAGCAGTTCTTC,CASSARGNEQFF
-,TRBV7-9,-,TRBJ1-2,TGTGCCAGCAGCCTCACCCAGGGTGTAGGTGGCTATGGCTACACCTTC,CASSLTQGVGGYGYTF
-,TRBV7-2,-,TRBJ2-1,TGTGCCAGCAGCTTAGTCCCGGGAAATGAGCAGTTCTTC,CASSLVPGNEQFF
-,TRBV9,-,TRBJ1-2,TGTGCCAGCAGCGTTGCACTAGACTATGGCTACACCTTC,CASSVALDYGYTF
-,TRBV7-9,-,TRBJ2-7,TGTGCCAGCAGCTTAGGTGGGGGGAGCTACGAGCAGTACTTC,CASSLGGGSYEQYF
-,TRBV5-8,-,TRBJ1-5,TGTGCCAGCAGCCTACGGGTTAGCAATCAGCCCCAGCATTTT,CASSLRVSNQPQHF
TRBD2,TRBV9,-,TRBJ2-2,TGTGCCAGCAGGCCACCGGGACTAGCGACCGGGGAGCTGTTTTTT,CASRPPGLATGELFF
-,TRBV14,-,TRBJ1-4,TGTGCCAGCAGCCATTCAGGCAGGAATGAAAAACTGTTTTTT,CASSHSGRNEKLFF
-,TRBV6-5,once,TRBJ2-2,TGTGCCAGCAGTTATGCTACGGCCGGGGAGCTGTTTTTT,CASSYATAGELFF
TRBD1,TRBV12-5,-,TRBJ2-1,TGTGCTAGTGGTTTGGTACCGACAGGGGTCTCCTACAATGAGCAGTTCTTC,CASGLVPTGVSYNEQFF
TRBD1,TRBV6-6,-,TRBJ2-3,TGTGCCAGCAGTTACAGGACAGGGTGGACAGATACGCAGTATTTT,CASSYRTGWTDTQYF
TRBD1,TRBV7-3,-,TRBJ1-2,TGTGCCAGCAGCTTAACCCCTACCGGGACAGAAGGGATAGAGATAGATGGCTACACCTTC,CASSLTPTGTEGIEIDGYTF
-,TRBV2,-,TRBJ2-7,TGTGCCAGCAGTGTTGCTGAGACCTACGAGCAGTACTTC,CASSVAETYEQYF
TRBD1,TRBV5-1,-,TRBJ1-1,TGCGCCAGCAGCTCAGGATCCGGGACAGGGGAAGCTTTCTTT,CASSSGSGTGEAFF
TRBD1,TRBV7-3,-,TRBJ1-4,TGTGCCAGCAGCCCGACAGGGGGCCCTAATGAAAAACTGTTTTTT,CASSPTGGPNEKLFF
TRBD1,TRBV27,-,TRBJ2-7,TGTGCCAGCAGTCCCTACAGGGGTTACGAGCAGTACTTC,CASSPYRGYEQYF
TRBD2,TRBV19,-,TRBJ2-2,TGTGCCAGTAGTATTGGCCCGGGAGGTACCGGGGAGCTGTTTTTT,CASSIGPGGTGELFF
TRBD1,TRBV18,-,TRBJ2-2,TGTGCCAGCTCACTGGGACAGGCTGAGAACACCGGGGAGCTGTTTTTT,CASSLGQAENTGELFF
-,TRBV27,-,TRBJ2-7,TGTGCCAGCAGTTTGGGCAGGGGCTACGAGCAGTACTTC,CASSLGRGYEQYF
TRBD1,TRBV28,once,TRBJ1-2,TGTGCCAGCAGTTTGCCCAGACTGAATCAGGGGGCAGATGCTAGCGACTATGGCTACACCTTC,CASSLPRLNQGADASDYGYTF
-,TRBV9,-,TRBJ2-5,TGTGCCAGCAGCGTAGTGGGTAGCGGAGAGACCCAGTACTTC,CASSVVGSGETQYF
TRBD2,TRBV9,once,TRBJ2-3,TGTGCCAGCAGCGTAAGGGGACTAGCGGGAGGTTCAGGAACAGATACGCAGTATTTT,CASSVRGLAGGSGTDTQYF
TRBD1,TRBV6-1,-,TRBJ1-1,TGTGCCAGCAGTGAAAGGGGGACAGGGGGCACTGAAGCTTTCTTT,CASSERGTGGTEAFF
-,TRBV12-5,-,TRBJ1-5,TGTGCTAGTGGTTTGGTACCAGAAAGGGGATGGAGCAATCAGCCCCAGCATTTT,CASGLVPERGWSNQPQHF
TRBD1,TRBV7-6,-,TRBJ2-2,TGTGCCAGCAAGACAGGGGGCCCCGGGGAGCTGTTTTTT,CASKTGGPGELFF
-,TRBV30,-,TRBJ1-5,TGTGCCTGGAGTCTATACAGTGGCAATCAGCCCCAGCATTTT,CAWSLYSGNQPQHF
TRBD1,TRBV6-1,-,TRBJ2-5,TGTGCCAGCAGATGGACAGGGGCGGAGACCCAGTACTTC,CASRWTGAETQYF
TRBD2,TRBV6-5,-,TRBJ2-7,TGTGCCAGCAGTTACAATAGCGGGAGTATCCTGTACGAGCAGTACTTC,CASSYNSGSILYEQYF